The rows below give T cell receptor beta chains drawn from one sample of a study of blood T cell repertoires in COVID-19. Only in-frame clones appear in the TCRdb table, and some are missing; sequencing was by immunoSEQ multiplex PCR. This table has fewer than 150,000 clones, roughly 90% appearing once. Sequencing was carried out using peripheral blood. Receptors were obtained from a woman between 70 and 85 years old who had recovered from COVID-19. The CDR3 runs from the conserved cysteine through the conserved F or W. A D gene is named only where the DNA matches it firmly.

CDR3 protein: CATSDLPGSGELFF; J gene: TRBJ2-2; V gene: TRBV24-1; D gene: .
CDR3 protein: CASSVADTQYF; J gene: TRBJ2-3; V gene: TRBV6-2/TRBV6-3; D gene: .
CDR3 protein: CASSRGLVETQYF; J gene: TRBJ2-5; V gene: TRBV18; D gene: TRBD2
CDR3 protein: CATRGAGVVQYF; J gene: TRBJ2-7; V gene: TRBV28; D gene: .
CDR3 protein: CASSREQGTYTEAFF; J gene: TRBJ1-1; V gene: TRBV4-2; D gene: TRBD1
CDR3 protein: CASSLSPGQETQYF; J gene: TRBJ2-5; V gene: TRBV11-2; D gene: .
CDR3 protein: CASSFGAVGGYTF; J gene: TRBJ1-2; V gene: TRBV12-3/TRBV12-4; D gene: .
CDR3 protein: CASSFYGTGSAEAFF; J gene: TRBJ1-1; V gene: TRBV5-6; D gene: TRBD1
CDR3 protein: CASSLKRDRDRGWSQPQHF; J gene: TRBJ1-5; V gene: TRBV7-3; D gene: TRBD1
CDR3 protein: CASSQGQGNTGELFF; J gene: TRBJ2-2; V gene: TRBV4-3; D gene: TRBD1
CDR3 protein: CASMGQGLGEAFF; J gene: TRBJ1-1; V gene: TRBV2; D gene: TRBD1
CDR3 protein: CASSTGLLGIQYF; J gene: TRBJ2-4; V gene: TRBV9; D gene: .
CDR3 protein: CASSAGLGDEKLFF; J gene: TRBJ1-4; V gene: TRBV7-2; D gene: .
CDR3 protein: CASSLVQGAWEKLFF; J gene: TRBJ1-4; V gene: TRBV7-2; D gene: TRBD1
CDR3 protein: CASSLYRASYGYTF; J gene: TRBJ1-2; V gene: TRBV28; D gene: .
CDR3 protein: CASSHPNGGSYEQYF; J gene: TRBJ2-7; V gene: TRBV3-1/TRBV3-2; D gene: .
CDR3 protein: CAISESASGNTGELFF; J gene: TRBJ2-2; V gene: TRBV10-3; D gene: TRBD2
CDR3 protein: CASSLEASSYEQYF; J gene: TRBJ2-7; V gene: TRBV11-2; D gene: .
CDR3 protein: CASTPQRGAIMRQFF; J gene: TRBJ2-1; V gene: TRBV27; D gene: TRBD2
CDR3 protein: CASRVAGGNGYTF; J gene: TRBJ1-2; V gene: TRBV7-9; D gene: TRBD1
CDR3 protein: CASSRGQGFSFGEKLFF; J gene: TRBJ1-4; V gene: TRBV11-2; D gene: TRBD1
CDR3 protein: CASTPTGSGANVLTF; J gene: TRBJ2-6; V gene: TRBV28; D gene: .
CDR3 protein: CASSGRGPASAQYF; J gene: TRBJ2-5; V gene: TRBV2; D gene: .
CDR3 protein: CATSRYLTGVGDEQYF; J gene: TRBJ2-7; V gene: TRBV15; D gene: .
CDR3 protein: CASSFQAGRPYEQYF; J gene: TRBJ2-7; V gene: TRBV11-2; D gene: .
CDR3 protein: CASSLQSAGGVDTQYF; J gene: TRBJ2-3; V gene: TRBV7-2; D gene: TRBD1
CDR3 protein: CASSPSGAYQGYEQYF; J gene: TRBJ2-7; V gene: TRBV5-4; D gene: .
CDR3 protein: CASSFGQQTDTQYF; J gene: TRBJ2-3; V gene: TRBV5-1; D gene: .
CDR3 protein: CASSTRERGSYEQYF; J gene: TRBJ2-7; V gene: TRBV27; D gene: TRBD2
CDR3 protein: CASSQQDSQRGRLAGQNIQYF; J gene: TRBJ2-4; V gene: TRBV4-2; D gene: TRBD2
CDR3 protein: CASSYRENYGYTF; J gene: TRBJ1-2; V gene: TRBV2; D gene: .
CDR3 protein: CASSVPGRGEQFF; J gene: TRBJ2-1; V gene: TRBV19; D gene: .
CDR3 protein: CASSPWTGYGRNTIYF; J gene: TRBJ1-3; V gene: TRBV28; D gene: TRBD1
CDR3 protein: CASSLRQGGNTIYF; J gene: TRBJ1-3; V gene: TRBV27; D gene: .
CDR3 protein: CASSLVGPVRDEQYF; J gene: TRBJ2-7; V gene: TRBV5-1; D gene: .
CDR3 protein: CASSQATAGGHYEQYF; J gene: TRBJ2-7; V gene: TRBV14; D gene: TRBD2
CDR3 protein: CASSLARNQPQHF; J gene: TRBJ1-5; V gene: TRBV11-2; D gene: .
CDR3 protein: CASEQGASYEQYF; J gene: TRBJ2-7; V gene: TRBV28; D gene: TRBD1
CDR3 protein: CASSRGQGSFGTQYF; J gene: TRBJ2-3; V gene: TRBV19; D gene: TRBD1
CDR3 protein: CASSLSLRGISGNTIYF; J gene: TRBJ1-3; V gene: TRBV4-3; D gene: .
CDR3 protein: CASSSLADTQYF; J gene: TRBJ2-3; V gene: TRBV28; D gene: .
CDR3 protein: CSAPQQGRGGGYTF; J gene: TRBJ1-2; V gene: TRBV29-1; D gene: TRBD1
CDR3 protein: CASSLSIGTGGSEQYF; J gene: TRBJ2-7; V gene: TRBV28; D gene: TRBD1
CDR3 protein: CASANQGSGVDGYTF; J gene: TRBJ1-2; V gene: TRBV4-3; D gene: .
CDR3 protein: CATRPRAGRGTQYF; J gene: TRBJ2-5; V gene: TRBV28; D gene: .
CDR3 protein: CASSPTGGVGYTF; J gene: TRBJ1-2; V gene: TRBV19; D gene: TRBD1
CDR3 protein: CASSLGSPSYEQYF; J gene: TRBJ2-7; V gene: TRBV28; D gene: .
CDR3 protein: CASSQGGGRGVTEAFF; J gene: TRBJ1-1; V gene: TRBV4-2; D gene: .
CDR3 protein: CASSLSKGATGELFF; J gene: TRBJ2-2; V gene: TRBV5-1; D gene: .
CDR3 protein: CATSRGGQGLAKNIQYF; J gene: TRBJ2-4; V gene: TRBV15; D gene: TRBD1